The 22 T cell receptor beta chains presented below share a single source sample, sequenced in a study of blood T cell repertoires in COVID-19. Measured with immunoSEQ multiplex PCR; TCRdb has only the in-frame clones, and not every one. In the table there are around 230,000 clones, 81% of which are singletons. The sequencing sample was made of PBMCs or T cells enriched from blood (not recorded which). The receptors shown here come from a man aged 35-49 years who had recovered from COVID-19.

This clone was counted only a few times. V usage is TRBV7-9 and J usage is TRBJ2-3; TRBD1 might be the D (5 bases). Per germline, CDR1 SEHNR and CDR2 FQNEAQ (reference sequence). V was trimmed by 4 bases and J by 4 bases, leaving 15 bases between them. CDR3 length: 15 amino acids. The CDR3 nucleotides are TGTGCCAGCAGCTCCCAGGGTAGTCGCGCAGATACGCAGTATTTT. Its protein is CASSSQGSRADTQYF.

This sequence joins TRBV23-1 and TRBJ1-1; possible D gene TRBD1, 5 bases. TRBV23-1 is treated as an ORF (open reading frame) with a function not yet certain. The CDR3 is 18 amino acids. V gave up 1 base and J gave up 1 base, with 19 bases separating them. CDR3 in DNA: TGCGCCAGCAGTCAATGGGGCAGGGTGCGGTCCCCGAACACTGAAGCTTTCTTT. Translating it yields CASSQWGRVRSPNTEAFF.

This sequence joins TRBV4-1 and TRBJ2-1; perhaps TRBD2 as D (6 bases). V lost 1 base and J lost 7, with 20 bases in between. Germline CDR1 and CDR2: MGHRA and YSYEKL. The CDR3 covers 17 residues. The CDR3 here is CASSQAGSGILRNEQFF. CDR3 coding DNA: TGCGCCAGCAGCCAAGCTGGTAGCGGCATCCTCCGGAATGAGCAGTTCTTC.

The gene calls are TRBV24-1 and TRBJ1-1; 10 bases are a match to TRBD1. The length of the CDR3 is 13 residues. V shed 8 bases and J 3 bases; nucleotides not matched to a gene: 2. The germline CDR1 and CDR2 sequences are KGHDR and SFDVKD. Here the CDR3 reads CATNGQGDTEAFF. The CDR3 DNA sequence: TGTGCCACCAACGGACAGGGGGACACTGAAGCTTTCTTT.

This clone came up a few times. V and J are TRBV4-1 and TRBJ2-5, with D perhaps TRBD2 (6 bases). The CDR3 is made up of 14 amino acids. Between the trimmed V and J ends, which lost 2 bases and 2 bases, there was a span of 9 bases. CDR1 is MGHRA and CDR2 is YSYEKL in the germline V gene. This CDR3 reads CASSQPGTQETQYF. The DNA for the CDR3 is TGCGCCAGCAGCCAACCCGGGACTCAAGAGACCCAGTACTTC.

The chain combines TRBV9 with TRBJ1-2; D uncertain. CDR3 length: 14 amino acids. The V and J ends lost 0 bases and 4 bases respectively, with 10 bases between them. Germline CDR1 SGDLS, CDR2 YYNGEE. CDR3 protein: CASSVEWGGYGYTF. The CDR3 DNA sequence: TGTGCCAGCAGCGTAGAATGGGGAGGCTATGGCTACACCTTC.

In this sample, this clone turned up a few times. V is TRBV5-1 and J is TRBJ1-1; TRBD1 aligns across 8 bases. Germline trimming cut 3 bases from V and 0 bases from J; bases unmatched to any gene: 4. The CDR3 runs to 15 residues. The V gene's germline CDR1 is SGHRS and CDR2 YFSETQ. This CDR3 reads CASSYKTGVNTEAFF. The DNA for the CDR3 is TGCGCCAGCAGCTACAAGACAGGGGTGAACACTGAAGCTTTCTTT. Based on the CDR3 plus reference TRBV5-1 and TRBJ1-1, the full variable domain is KAGVTQTPRYLIKTRGQQVTLSCSPISGHRSVSWYQQTPGQGLQFLFEYFSETQRNKGNFPGRFSGRQFSNSRSEMNVSTLELGDSALYLCASSYKTGVNTEAFFGQGTRLTVV.

The rearrangement links TRBV7-9 to TRBJ2-5, with D perhaps TRBD1 (6 bases). The CDR3 is 15 amino acids. The V end lost 5 bases, the J end lost 5 bases, and 18 bases lay between the germline ends. Germline V CDR1 and CDR2: SEHNR, FQNEAQ (reference sequence). This CDR3 reads CASSRNRVRGETQYF. In DNA, the CDR3 is TGTGCCAGCAGCCGTAACAGGGTCCGCGGGGAGACCCAGTACTTC.

This clone was picked up one time. This chain uses TRBV19 with TRBJ2-3, with a tentative D call TRBD2 (5 bases). Trimming removed 8 bases at V and 5 bases at J, with 8 bases between. Per the germline V gene, CDR1 is LNHDA and CDR2 is SQIVND (reference sequence). The CDR3 length is 11 residues. Written as DNA, the CDR3 is TGTGCCAGTCGAGGAGGAGATACGCAGTATTTT. This sequence encodes CASRGGDTQYF.

The genes are TRBV19 and TRBJ2-7; TRBD2 matches 7 bases. V trimming: 3 bases; J trimming: 3 bases; junction bases outside the gene matches: 5. The CDR3 contains 14 residues. Germline values: CDR1 LNHDA, CDR2 SQIVND (reference sequence). This CDR3 reads CASSMSGKDYEQYF. The CDR3, as DNA: TGTGCCAGTAGTATGAGCGGGAAGGACTACGAGCAGTACTTC.

This chain links TRBV3-1 (or the pseudogene TRBV3-2) with TRBJ2-5; D gene unclear. Trimming stripped 4 bases from V and 5 bases from J, with 17 bases between. Looked up from germline, CDR1 is LGHDT and CDR2 is YNNKEL (reference sequence). CDR3 length: 15 amino acids. DNA of the CDR3: TGTGCCAGCAGCCCCCTGCCGGGTGCCGCCGAGACCCAGTACTTC. It is translated as CASSPLPGAAETQYF.

This clone turned up a few times. This rearrangement joins TRBV5-1 to TRBJ2-5, with TRBD1 matching 7 bases. This CDR3 spans 15 amino acids. The V segment lost 4 bases and the J segment 3 bases; nucleotides outside the gene matches: 9. Germline V gene lookup returns CDR1 SGHRS and CDR2 YFSETQ. DNA for the CDR3: TGCGCCAGCAGCAGAGACGGCCAGGGGGAAGAGACCCAGTACTTC. It specifies CASSRDGQGEETQYF. The full variable domain, rest sourced from reference TRBV5-1 and TRBJ2-5, is KAGVTQTPRYLIKTRGQQVTLSCSPISGHRSVSWYQQTPGQGLQFLFEYFSETQRNKGNFPGRFSGRQFSNSRSEMNVSTLELGDSALYLCASSRDGQGEETQYFGPGTRLLVL.

The chain links TRBV11-2 to TRBJ1-1, with TRBD1 as a possible D gene (5 bases). Germline CDR1 SGHAT, CDR2 FQNNGV. Between the trimmed V and J ends, which lost 0 bases and 7 bases, there was a span of 9 bases. The CDR3 consists of 13 residues. The CDR3 nucleotides are TGTGCCAGCAGCTTAGATTGGGGGGATGAAGCTTTCTTT. It specifies CASSLDWGDEAFF.

The chain has TRBV18 and TRBJ2-7, with TRBD1 matching 9 bases. The CDR3 contains 15 residues. The ends lost 0 bases at V and 5 bases at J; junction bases unmatched: 5. Looked up from germline, CDR1 is KGHSH and CDR2 is LQKENI. In DNA, the CDR3 is TGTGCCAGCTCACCACCGAAGGGGACAGGGAACGAGCAGTACTTC. Translating it yields CASSPPKGTGNEQYF.

This rearrangement joins TRBV4-1 to TRBJ1-2; TRBD1 matches 10 bases. The V gene's germline CDR1 is MGHRA and CDR2 YSYEKL. V trimming: 2 bases; J trimming: 6 bases; junction bases outside the gene matches: 6. CDR3 size: 15 residues. The CDR3 here is CASSQYRDRGDGYTF. The CDR3 DNA follows: TGCGCCAGCAGCCAATACCGGGACAGGGGCGATGGCTACACCTTC.

The V call is TRBV10-3, the J call TRBJ1-5, with 8 bases lining up with TRBD1. The CDR3 is made up of 14 amino acids. V trimming: 6 bases; J trimming: 6 bases; junction bases outside the gene matches: 7. Germline V CDR1 and CDR2: ENHRY, SYGVKD. The CDR3 DNA reads as TGTGCCATCAGCGCTGGACAGGGCAGTCAGCCCCAGCATTTT. Its protein is CAISAGQGSQPQHF.

The V and J genes are TRBV21-1 and TRBJ1-5; the table's D gene call, TRBD1, was not cross checked with the DNA. TRBV21-1 is classified as a pseudogene. The CDR3 has 12 amino acids. CDR3: CASRSSNQPQHF. The CDR3 DNA reads TGTGCCAGCAGGTCATCAAATCAGCCCCAGCATTTT.

A single count supports this clone. J is TRBJ1-2 and V is TRBV18; D is undetermined. Trimming cost V 0 bases and J 1 base, with 6 bases left between them. Germline loops: CDR1 KGHSH, CDR2 LQKENI. This CDR3 is 14 amino acids long. DNA for the CDR3: TGTGCCAGCTCACCACCCGAGGTTAACTATGGCTACACCTTC. This gives the protein CASSPPEVNYGYTF. The variable domain in full, completed from reference TRBV18 and TRBJ1-2, reads NAGVMQNPRHLVRRRGQEARLRCSPMKGHSHVYWYRQLPEEGLKFMVYLQKENIIDESGMPKERFSAEFPKEGPSILRIQQVVRGDSAAYFCASSPPEVNYGYTFGSGTRLTVV.

This clone came up a few times. This chain links TRBV7-9 with TRBJ1-4, with D unresolved. Germline V gives CDR1 SEHNR, CDR2 FQNEAQ (reference sequence). The CDR3 covers 14 residues. V was clipped by 4 bases and J by 6 bases, with 12 bases between them. CDR3 nucleotides: TGTGCCAGCAGCTCTAGGAAGACTGATGAAAAACTGTTTTTT. It specifies CASSSRKTDEKLFF.

This rearrangement joins TRBV7-8 to TRBJ1-3; D is uncertain. Trimming removed 5 bases at V and 4 bases at J, with 15 bases between. Per the germline V gene, CDR1 is SGHVS and CDR2 is FQNEAQ. The CDR3 contains 15 residues. The CDR3 spells CASSPPGILGNTIYF. The CDR3 bases are TGTGCCAGCAGCCCCCCCGGGATACTAGGAAACACCATATATTTT.

J is TRBJ2-1 and V is TRBV29-1, with TRBD2 identical over 14 bases. The V and J ends lost 1 base and 6 bases, in that order; junction bases with no gene match: 2. Germline V gene data show CDR1 as SQVTM and CDR2 as ANQGSEA. The CDR3 covers 15 residues. This CDR3 reads CSVEGTSGRINEQFF. In nucleotides, the CDR3 is TGCAGCGTTGAAGGGACTAGCGGGAGGATCAATGAGCAGTTCTTC.

This chain connects TRBV6-1 to TRBJ1-5; D unclear. Germline-derived CDR1 and CDR2 are MNHNS and SASEGT. V was shortened by 2 bases and J by 3 bases, with 8 bases between the two germline ends. CDR3 length: 14 residues. CDR3: CASSELATNQPQHF. CDR3 DNA sequence: TGTGCCAGCAGTGAATTGGCCACCAATCAGCCCCAGCATTTT.